This T cell receptor beta chain emerged from a study of T cell repertoires in cytomegalovirus infection. Study observations and caveats: It was HLA-C-restricted CMV-specific TCR beta clonotypes that dominated the response ex vivo.

MiXCR, run by TCRdb on the reads, gives a single entry per CDR3 protein. Among some 110,000 distinct CDR3 sequences listed, over 9% were seen once. This CDR3 has 14 residues. With 4 bases removed from V and 4 bases from J, the gap between germline ends came to 13 bases. The germline V gene encodes CDR1 GTSNPN and CDR2 SVGIG (reference sequence). Concerning this clonotype itself: Its antigen remains unknown.

Sample: PBMCs, sequenced either directly or after in vitro stimulation (not recorded which). The rearrangement links TRBV30 to TRBJ2-2, with no clear D. This sequence originates from a human donor in good health (CMV status not recorded). Some clones in this sample may be carry-over from other donors' samples. CDR3 loop: CAWKKAQSTGELFF. In DNA form, the CDR3 reads TGTGCCTGGAAAAAGGCCCAGAGCACCGGGGAGCTGTTTTTT.